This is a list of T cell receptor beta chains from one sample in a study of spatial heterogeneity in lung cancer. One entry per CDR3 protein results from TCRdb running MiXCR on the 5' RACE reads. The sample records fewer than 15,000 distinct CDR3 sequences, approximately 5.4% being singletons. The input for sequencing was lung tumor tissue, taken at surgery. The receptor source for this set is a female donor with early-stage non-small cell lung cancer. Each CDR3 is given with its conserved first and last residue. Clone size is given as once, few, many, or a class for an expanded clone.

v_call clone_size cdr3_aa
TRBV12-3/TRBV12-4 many CASNRGGQSQPQHF
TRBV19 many CASSSPGTNQPQHF
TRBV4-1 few CASSLLGEQYF
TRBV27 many CASRELSGGQPQHF
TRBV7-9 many CASSLPALNGYTF
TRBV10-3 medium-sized CAISESGYNQPQHF
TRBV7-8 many CASSPLVTGELFF
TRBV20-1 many CSVTTGYNEQFF
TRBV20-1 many CSARAGQTLKTQYF
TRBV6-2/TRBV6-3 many CASTHGGGYTF
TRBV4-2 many CASSQVMTSGDEQFF
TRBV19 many CASSTRGTTSYEQYF
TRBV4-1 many CASSQGTYRTGKNEQYF
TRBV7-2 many CASGPRGAVYTGELFF
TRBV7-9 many CASSLGQASSF
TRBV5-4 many CASSPTVNEKLFF
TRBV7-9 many CASSLPPGELFF
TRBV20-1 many CSAERDRGRFSSYEQYF
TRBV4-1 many CASSLQDSNQPQHF
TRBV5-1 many CASSLDRRYGYTF
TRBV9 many CASTGGNTGELFF
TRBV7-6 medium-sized CASSLRDRLYF
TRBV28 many CASSPWGANEKLFF
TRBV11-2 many CASSLDSDEQYF
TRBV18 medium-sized CASSPQSRGPYNEQFF
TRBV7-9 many CASSFSVTGGGEKLFF
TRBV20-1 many CSERTSGESNTQYF
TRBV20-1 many CSASGGTSGAKRTDTQYF
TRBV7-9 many CASSPGVRYEQYF
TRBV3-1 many CASRGEVSGYTF
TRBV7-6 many CASEVEDRGNFFEAFF
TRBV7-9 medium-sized CASSSTSWGAEAFF
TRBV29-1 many CSVVKQNTEAFF
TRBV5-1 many CASSRGGAGANVLTF
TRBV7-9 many CASSEGTNTEQFF
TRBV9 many CASSPRDYRAYEQYF
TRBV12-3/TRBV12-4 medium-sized CASTLGPVTDTQYF
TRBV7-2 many CASSLGLAGGPGETQYF
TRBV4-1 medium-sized CASSRRIQGAQGGELFF
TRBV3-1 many CASSHGNRGYNTEAFF
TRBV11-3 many CASSPGGLYDEKLFF